The 20 T cell receptor beta chains given below trace back to one sample, sequenced in a study of control samples from healthy donors and cancer patients. TCRdb's copy holds only in-frame clones and misses some; the assay was immunoSEQ multiplex PCR. The sample gives 150,000 to 200,000 clones, about 94% of which show up once; 0.68% is in the top ten. The specimen was blood. All receptors derive from a woman between 25 and 40 years old in good health.

The chain links TRBV6-5 to TRBJ1-3; D remains ambiguous. Germline values: CDR1 MNHEY, CDR2 SVGAGI. Trimming shortened V by 0 bases and J by 0 bases, and 6 bases separated the two germline ends. The CDR3 extends over 15 amino acids. The CDR3 DNA reads TGTGCCAGCAGTTACTCGAAGAGCTCTGGAAACACCATATATTTT. It yields the protein CASSYSKSSGNTIYF.

This clone was detected only once. V gene TRBV5-6 combines with J gene TRBJ2-5; no clear D gene. The CDR3 totals 15 residues. V lost 7 bases and J 1 base, leaving 17 bases between the germline ends. The germline CDR1 and CDR2 sequences are SGHDT and YYEEEE. CDR3 bases: TGTGCCAGCTCCGTTGGTGGGCAACTCCAAGAGACCCAGTACTTC. Protein: CASSVGGQLQETQYF.

The chain joins TRBV5-1 to TRBJ1-1; D perhaps matches TRBD1 (6 bases). Germline V CDR1 and CDR2: SGHRS, YFSETQ. The V end was cut by 0 bases, the J end by 8 bases, with 14 bases between. The length of the CDR3 is 14 residues. The CDR3, as DNA: TGCGCCAGCAGCTTGGGTCTAGTTGGGACAGAAGCTTTCTTT. It encodes CASSLGLVGTEAFF.

In regard to this clone: At one end the junction does not follow the germline gene, possibly because of a read error. The V and J genes are TRBV7-9 and TRBJ2-4; 9 nucleotides align to TRBD2. The CDR3 consists of 15 residues. Germline assignment: CDR1 SEHNR and CDR2 FQNEAQ (reference sequence). In DNA form, the CDR3 reads TGTGCCAGCAGCATAGCGGGGGCAGCCAAAAACATTCAGTACTTC. This encodes CASSIAGAAKNIQYF.

The J gene is TRBJ2-5, the V gene TRBV18; D not certain. V lost 2 bases and J lost 2, with 12 bases in between. CDR3 length equals 15 residues. Germline V gene sequence: CDR1 KGHSH, CDR2 LQKENI. CDR3 nucleotide sequence: TGTGCCAGCTCACCAATTCTCGGAAAGCAAGAGACCCAGTACTTC. This gives the protein CASSPILGKQETQYF.

CDR3 nucleotide sequence: TGCAGCGTTCATAGGGGCGAGGGGAATGAGCAGTTCTTC. As protein: CSVHRGEGNEQFF. The J gene is TRBJ2-1, the V gene TRBV29-1; D possibly uses TRBD1 or TRBD2 (5 bases each). V was shortened by 5 bases and J by 7 bases, with 15 bases between the two germline ends. The germline gives CDR1 SQVTM, CDR2 ANQGSEA. The CDR3 is 13 amino acids.

This chain links TRBV15 with TRBJ2-2, with TRBD1 matching over 8 bases. Germline CDR1 and CDR2: LNHNV and YYDKDF (reference sequence). The CDR3 consists of 17 residues. Trimming cost V 5 bases and J 0 bases; bases outside gene matches: 8. The CDR3 DNA is TGTGCCACCAGCGAGACAGGGGCGAAATCGAACACCGGGGAGCTGTTTTTT. Protein: CATSETGAKSNTGELFF. Complete variable domain (other parts from reference TRBV15 and TRBJ2-2): DAMVIQNPRYQVTQFGKPVTLSCSQTLNHNVMYWYQQKSSQAPKLLFHYYDKDFNNEADTPDNFQSRRPNTSFCFLDIRSPGLGDTAMYLCATSETGAKSNTGELFFGEGSRLTVL.

The V and J genes are TRBV7-8 and TRBJ1-1; TRBD1 matches 9 bases. J lost 12 bases, V lost 5 bases, and 13 bases had no gene match. The CDR3 has 14 amino acids. Per the germline V gene, CDR1 is SGHVS and CDR2 is FQNEAQ. CDR3: CASSNRGRLGTTFF. In DNA form, the CDR3 reads TGTGCCAGCAGCAACAGGGGGCGCTTGGGGACGACTTTCTTT.

The chain's CDR3 is CASSYNAHIMSSYNEQFF. The DNA for the CDR3 is TGTGCCAGCAGTTACAACGCCCACATTATGAGCTCCTACAATGAGCAGTTCTTC. The rearrangement joins TRBV6-2 or TRBV6-3 to TRBJ2-1; unclear D gene. Trimming took off 2 bases at V and 0 bases at J, with 17 bases between the two ends. This CDR3 is built from 18 residues. Germline lookup yields CDR1 MNHEY and CDR2 SVGEGT.

The chain's CDR3 is CATRANMNTEAFF. The CDR3 DNA reads as TGTGCCACCCGGGCTAACATGAACACTGAAGCTTTCTTT. J is TRBJ1-1 and V is TRBV15; D is uncertain. V lost 8 bases and J 0 bases, leaving 10 bases between the germline ends. CDR1 LNHNV and CDR2 YYDKDF come from the germline V gene (reference sequence). This CDR3 spans 13 amino acids. Full variable domain (rest looked up from reference TRBV15 and TRBJ1-1): DAMVIQNPRYQVTQFGKPVTLSCSQTLNHNVMYWYQQKSSQAPKLLFHYYDKDFNNEADTPDNFQSRRPNTSFCFLDIRSPGLGDTAMYLCATRANMNTEAFFGQGTRLTVV.

This chain links TRBV6-5 with TRBJ2-6; D gene unclear. The CDR3 covers 13 residues. Trimming pared 4 bases from V and 1 base from J, leaving 2 bases between. The germline gives CDR1 MNHEY, CDR2 SVGAGI. CDR3 bases: TGTGCCAGCAGTTTTTCTGGGGCCAACGTCCTGACTTTC. Residues: CASSFSGANVLTF.

The V call is TRBV6-5, the J call TRBJ2-7, with 11 bases aligning to TRBD2. V was clipped by 7 bases and J by 6 bases; unmatched bases: 2. Germline V gives CDR1 MNHEY, CDR2 SVGAGI. This CDR3 contains 12 residues. The CDR3 loop is CASTGLAGEQYF. CDR3 sequence (DNA): TGTGCCAGCACCGGACTAGCGGGCGAGCAGTACTTC.

The chain couples TRBV4-2 to TRBJ2-2; tentative D call: TRBD2 (6 bases). There are 17 residues in the CDR3. With 1 base removed from V and 4 bases from J, the gap between germline ends came to 16 bases. Germline CDR1 LGHNA, CDR2 YNFKEQ. Written as DNA, the CDR3 is TGTGCCAGCAGCCAAGTTGAGGGAGGCGGTGGCACCGGGGAGCTGTTTTTT. Translation gives CASSQVEGGGGTGELFF.

The genes are TRBV19 and TRBJ2-1, with D possibly matching TRBD2 (6 bases). Germline lookup yields CDR1 LNHDA and CDR2 SQIVND (reference sequence). With 9 bases removed from V and 8 bases from J, the gap between germline ends came to 17 bases. The CDR3 consists of 13 residues. CDR3 in DNA: TGTGCCAGCGGGGGTGGTAGCGTCCATGAGCAGTTCTTC. The encoded protein is CASGGGSVHEQFF.

V is TRBV9 and J is TRBJ2-7; TRBD2 aligns across 8 bases. The junction had 10 bases not matched to a gene; V was cut back by 0 bases and J by 5 bases. The germline V gene has CDR1 SGDLS and CDR2 YYNGEE. CDR3 length: 16 residues. The DNA of the CDR3 is TGTGCCAGCAGCGTAGCTTTTGGGACTAGAGCTCACGAGCAGTACTTC. Translation gives CASSVAFGTRAHEQYF. Complete variable domain (other parts from reference TRBV9 and TRBJ2-7): DSGVTQTPKHLITATGQRVTLRCSPRSGDLSVYWYQQSLDQGLQFLIQYYNGEERAKGNILERFSAQQFPDLHSELNLSSLELGDSALYFCASSVAFGTRAHEQYFGPGTRLTVT.

This clone occurred a few times. The chain recombines TRBV6-4 with TRBJ2-1; TRBD2 matches 9 bases. V shed 4 bases, J shed 5 bases, and the junction held 0 bases outside the gene matches. The CDR3 is made up of 13 amino acids. Germline V gives CDR1 MRHNA, CDR2 SNTAGT. The CDR3 DNA sequence: TGTGCCAGCAGTGGGACTAGCGACAATGAGCAGTTCTTC. Translation gives CASSGTSDNEQFF.

The chain couples TRBV28 to TRBJ1-5; 9 nucleotides agree with TRBD1. Germline V CDR1 and CDR2: MDHEN, SYDVKM. The CDR3 has 15 amino acids. With V trimmed by 7 bases and J by 7 bases, 11 bases remained unmatched. The CDR3 DNA follows: TGTGCCAGCACCCAGTACAGGGGGCTTCGACAGCCCCAGCATTTT. Amino acid sequence: CASTQYRGLRQPQHF.

The V call is TRBV18, the J call TRBJ1-5, with TRBD1 as a possible D gene (5 bases). The CDR3 spans 14 residues. Trimming removed 3 bases at V and 4 bases at J, with 10 bases between. Per germline, CDR1 KGHSH and CDR2 LQKENI. CDR3 amino acids: CASSPPGPNQPQHF. DNA of the CDR3: TGTGCCAGCTCACCCCCGGGACCTAATCAGCCCCAGCATTTT.

The chain joins TRBV5-6 to TRBJ2-7, with D hard to call. Trimming removed 0 bases from V and 5 bases from J, with 9 bases in between. CDR1 and CDR2 (germline): SGHDT, YYEEEE. The CDR3 extends over 13 amino acids. For the CDR3, the DNA is TGTGCCAGCAGCTTGGGGCAAGGCGACGAGCAGTACTTC. It yields the protein CASSLGQGDEQYF.

The chain combines TRBV6-5 with TRBJ1-6; 9 nucleotides align to TRBD1. This CDR3 is built from 16 residues. The germline gives CDR1 MNHEY, CDR2 SVGAGI. Trimming took 2 bases from V and 7 from J; bases not matched to a gene: 6. CDR3 DNA: TGTGCCAGCAGTTACGCCCCCGGGACAGGGAATTCACCCCTCCACTTT. Translation gives CASSYAPGTGNSPLHF.